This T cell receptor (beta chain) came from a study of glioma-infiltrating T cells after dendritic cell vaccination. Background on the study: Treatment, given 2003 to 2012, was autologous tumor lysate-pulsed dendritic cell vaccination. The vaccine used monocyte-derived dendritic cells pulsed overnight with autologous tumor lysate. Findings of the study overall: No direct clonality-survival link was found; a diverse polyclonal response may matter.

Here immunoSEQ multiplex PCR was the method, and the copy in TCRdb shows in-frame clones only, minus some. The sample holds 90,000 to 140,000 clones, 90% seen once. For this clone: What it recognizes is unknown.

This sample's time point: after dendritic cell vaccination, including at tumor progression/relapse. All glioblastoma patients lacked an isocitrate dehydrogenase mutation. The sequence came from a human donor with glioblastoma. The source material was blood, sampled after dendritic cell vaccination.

CDR3 sequence reads: CASSMSGGQGQPQHF. The CDR3 coding sequence is TGTGCCAGTAGTATGTCGGGAGGGCAGGGTCAGCCCCAGCATTTT. V and J are TRBV19 and TRBJ1-5; possible D gene TRBD1, 5 bases. Per the germline V gene, CDR1 is LNHDA and CDR2 is SQIVND (reference sequence). Trimming cost V 3 bases and J 6 bases, with 15 bases left between them. This CDR3 has 15 amino acids.